This is a list of T cell receptor beta chains from one sample in a study of cytomegalovirus exposure and HLA in healthy donors. The repertoire was sequenced with immunoSEQ multiplex PCR; TCRdb's copy has only in-frame clones and lacks some. The sample yields about 170,000 clones, 70% to 85% seen once. The sequenced sample was PBMCs. These receptors originate from a young man in good health and CMV-seronegative. Each CDR3 is given with its conserved first and last residue. D genes are given only for firm matches. The size field is filled for only some rows; it gives once, few, many or a size class.

D	J	size	V	length	CDR3	DNA
NA	TRBJ1-5	NA	TRBV27	14	CASSRPGIGQPQHF	TGTGCCAGCTCCCGCCCGGGGATCGGACAGCCCCAGCATTTT
TRBD2	TRBJ2-7	NA	TRBV27	14	CASSSTSLGFEQYF	TGTGCCAGCAGTTCGACTAGCTTAGGCTTCGAGCAGTACTTC
NA	TRBJ1-1	NA	TRBV10-3	12	CATRGGNTEAFF	TGTGCCACAAGGGGGGGGAACACTGAAGCTTTCTTT
TRBD1	TRBJ1-2	few	TRBV10-3	13	CAIRGDRTYGYTF	TGTGCCATCAGGGGGGACAGAACATATGGCTACACCTTC
NA	TRBJ2-3	NA	TRBV4-1	13	CASSRLVGDTQYF	TGCGCCAGCAGCCGACTAGTCGGAGATACGCAGTATTTT
NA	TRBJ1-1	once	TRBV7-9	10	CASSFAEAFF	TGTGCCAGCAGCTTCGCTGAAGCTTTCTTT
NA	TRBJ2-1	NA	TRBV5-1	12	CASSRGAHEQFF	TGCGCCAGCAGTCGGGGGGCCCATGAGCAGTTCTTC
NA	TRBJ1-1	NA	TRBV27	17	CASSRISWGGLNTEAFF	TGTGCCAGCAGCCGAATTTCGTGGGGGGGACTGAACACTGAAGCTTTCTTT
NA	TRBJ2-3	NA	TRBV27	13	CASRQQGADTQYF	TGTGCCAGCAGGCAACAAGGGGCAGATACGCAGTATTTT
NA	TRBJ1-4	NA	TRBV7-9	14	CASSHGQIAEKLFF	TGTGCCAGCAGCCATGGACAGATTGCTGAAAAACTGTTTTTT
TRBD1	TRBJ2-5	NA	TRBV6-1	15	CASSLRTGPRETQYF	TGTGCCAGCAGTCTACGGACAGGGCCCCGAGAGACCCAGTACTTC
TRBD1	TRBJ2-7	NA	TRBV6-1	13	CASGGTASYEQYF	TGTGCCAGCGGTGGGACAGCTTCCTACGAGCAGTACTTC
NA	TRBJ1-6	NA	TRBV19	15	CASSSRRVYNSPLHF	TGTGCCAGTAGTAGCCGCAGGGTCTATAATTCACCCCTCCACTTT
NA	TRBJ1-1	few	TRBV2	11	CATHLNTEAFF	TGTGCCACACACCTGAACACTGAAGCTTTCTTT
NA	TRBJ2-5	NA	TRBV28	12	CAGKTAQETQYF	TGTGCCGGCAAGACAGCCCAAGAGACCCAGTACTTC
TRBD1	TRBJ2-6	NA	TRBV4-3	19	CASSRVVRDRIGGANVLTF	TGCGCCAGCAGCCGAGTCGTCCGGGACAGGATCGGTGGGGCCAACGTCCTGACTTTC
TRBD2	TRBJ2-3	NA	TRBV11-1	15	CASSLWTSGTDTQYF	TGTGCCAGCTCTTTATGGACTAGCGGAACAGATACGCAGTATTTT